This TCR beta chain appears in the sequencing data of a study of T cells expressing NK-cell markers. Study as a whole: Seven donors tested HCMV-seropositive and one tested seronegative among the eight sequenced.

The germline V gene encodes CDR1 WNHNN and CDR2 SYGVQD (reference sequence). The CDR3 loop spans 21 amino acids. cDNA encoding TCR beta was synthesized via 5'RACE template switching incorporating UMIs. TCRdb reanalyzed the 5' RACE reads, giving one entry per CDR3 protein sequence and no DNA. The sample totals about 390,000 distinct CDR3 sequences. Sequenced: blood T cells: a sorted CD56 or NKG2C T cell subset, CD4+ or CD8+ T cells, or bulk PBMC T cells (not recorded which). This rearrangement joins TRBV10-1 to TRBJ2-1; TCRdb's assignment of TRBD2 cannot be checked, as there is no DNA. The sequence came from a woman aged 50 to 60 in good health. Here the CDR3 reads CASSESGLGRISGRGGNEQFF.